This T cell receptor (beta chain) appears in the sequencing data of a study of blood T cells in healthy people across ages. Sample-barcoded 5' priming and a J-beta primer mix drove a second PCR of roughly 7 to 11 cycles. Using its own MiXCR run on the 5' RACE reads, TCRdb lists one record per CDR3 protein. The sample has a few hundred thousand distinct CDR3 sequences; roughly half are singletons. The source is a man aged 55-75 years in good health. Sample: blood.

The CDR3 sequence is CSVGSAGGEQYF. The CDR3 region has the DNA TGCAGCGTTGGTAGCGCGGGTGGCGAGCAGTACTTC. V is TRBV29-1 and J is TRBJ2-7; a possible D gene is TRBD2 (5 bases). The germline V gene has CDR1 SQVTM and CDR2 ANQGSEA. Trimming shortened V by 4 bases and J by 6 bases, and 13 bases separated the two germline ends. The CDR3 is 12 residues long.